This TCR beta chain derives from a study of blood T cell repertoires in COVID-19. The germline gives CDR1 SGHRS, CDR2 YFSETQ. The CDR3 is made up of 17 amino acids. V lost 4 bases to trimming and J lost 4 bases; unmatched junction nucleotides: 15. Authors' data handling: Amplification with reference gene primers provided the estimates of nucleated cell counts. Method: immunoSEQ multiplex PCR; TCRdb's copy keeps in-frame clones and lacks some. The DNA gave D and trimming, while V, J and clone size come from that table. This table holds 300,000 to 450,000 clones, roughly 90% found once. Recruited during active infection, patients (from Seattle) were subsequently followed longitudinally.

The sample taken for sequencing was peripheral blood. The source of this sequence is a woman aged 25 to 39 with COVID-19, enrolled during active disease. The chain has TRBV5-1 and TRBJ2-3; TRBD2 matches at 7 bases. The CDR3: CASSPRLARGLADTQYF. The CDR3 bases are TGCGCCAGCAGCCCGCGACTAGCCAGAGGATTAGCAGATACGCAGTATTTT.